A selection of T cell receptor beta chains follows, all from one sample in a study of radiotherapy plus CTLA-4 blockade in lung cancer. Data came from immunoSEQ multiplex PCR; TCRdb stores just in-frame clones and leaves some out. The data show just over 35,000 clones, more than 80% seen once. This material consisted of peripheral blood, taken from a patient treated with radiotherapy plus ipilimumab. The receptors stem from a human donor with non-small cell lung cancer who had stable disease on radiotherapy plus ipilimumab. CDR3s include the opening cysteine and the closing phenylalanine or tryptophan. The D gene is left open where the match is weak.

TRBV5-8	TRBD1	TRBJ2-3	CASSFGGQGTDTQYF	TGTGCCAGCAGCTTTGGGGGACAGGGAACAGATACGCAGTATTTT
TRBV6-1	TRBD2	TRBJ2-5	CASSGPGLAGEETQYF	TGTGCCAGCAGTGGACCGGGACTAGCGGGAGAAGAGACCCAGTACTTC
TRBV11-1	-	TRBJ1-6	CASSPQTAMDSPLHF	TGTGCCAGCAGTCCCCAGACAGCCATGGATTCACCCCTCCACTTT
TRBV19	-	TRBJ1-5	CASSGTRNSNQPQHF	TGTGCCAGTAGTGGGACACGGAATAGCAATCAGCCCCAGCATTTT
TRBV4-2	TRBD2	TRBJ2-3	CASSSRLAGVADTQYF	TGTGCCAGCAGCTCCCGACTAGCGGGAGTGGCAGATACGCAGTATTTT
TRBV5-6	-	TRBJ2-7	CASSLWRTGEEQYF	TGTGCCAGCAGCTTGTGGAGGACGGGGGAAGAGCAGTACTTC
TRBV28	TRBD1	TRBJ1-2	CASSLLSGDRESGYTF	TGTGCCAGCAGTTTATTGTCTGGGGACAGGGAGTCTGGCTACACCTTC
TRBV11-2	TRBD2	TRBJ2-1	CASSLAAGDYNEQFF	TGTGCCAGCAGCTTAGCAGCGGGAGACTACAATGAGCAGTTCTTC
TRBV10-1	-	TRBJ2-3	CASSEGPRYTQYF	TGCGCCAGCAGTGAGGGTCCGCGGTATACGCAGTATTTT
TRBV7-8	TRBD1	TRBJ2-1	CASTLGTGGYNEQFF	TGTGCCAGCACCCTCGGGACAGGCGGATACAATGAGCAGTTCTTC
TRBV28	TRBD1	TRBJ1-1	CASSLLGTGGPNTEAFF	TGTGCCAGCAGTTTACTCGGGACAGGGGGGCCGAACACTGAAGCTTTCTTT